The 13 T cell receptor beta chains below come from one sample, sequenced in a study of T cell responses to AZD1222 COVID-19 vaccine. TCRdb's table, derived via immunoSEQ multiplex PCR, lists solely in-frame clones and lacks some. The table shows about 120,000 clones, with about nine tenths occurring only once. The sample here was peripheral blood, taken 28 days after the second AZD1222 dose. Source of these receptors: an adult who received the AZD1222 COVID-19 vaccine.

V is TRBV13 and J is TRBJ2-7, with 15 bases identical to TRBD2. Unmatched junction bases numbered 17, after V lost 5 bases and J lost 3 bases. The germline CDR1 and CDR2 sequences are PRHDT and FYEKMQ (reference sequence). The length of the CDR3 is 20 residues. This CDR3 reads CASSRRPGTSGGRGFYEQYF. The CDR3, as DNA: TGTGCCAGCAGCCGACGTCCCGGGACTAGCGGGGGGCGTGGGTTCTACGAGCAGTACTTC.

This chain links TRBV18 with TRBJ1-2; TRBD1 agrees at 10 bases. CDR3 length: 16 amino acids. V dropped 3 bases and J dropped 8; count of bases not matched to a gene: 12. CDR1 is KGHSH and CDR2 is LQKENI in the germline V gene. DNA for the CDR3: TGTGCCAGCTCACCCGGGACAGGGGCTATGACGGAGGGCTACACCTTC. Translated, it gives CASSPGTGAMTEGYTF.

The chain links TRBV7-3 to TRBJ2-1; 7 positions match TRBD1. The length of the CDR3 is 15 residues. Trimming took 5 bases from V and 3 from J; bases not matched to a gene: 7. Germline V CDR1 and CDR2: SGHTA, FQGTGA. The CDR3 protein is CASSLGQSIYNEQFF. In nucleotides, the CDR3 is TGTGCCAGCAGCCTGGGACAGTCCATCTACAATGAGCAGTTCTTC.

V is TRBV20-1 and J is TRBJ2-3; 14 nucleotides agree with TRBD2. Unmatched junction bases numbered 6, after V lost 3 bases and J lost 1 base. The germline V gene encodes CDR1 DFQATT and CDR2 SNEGSKA (reference sequence). The CDR3 has 17 residues. CDR3 region: CSASRPTSGGGTDTQYF. CDR3 nucleotides: TGCAGTGCTAGTAGACCGACTAGCGGGGGGGGCACAGATACGCAGTATTTT.

The chain recombines TRBV6-6 with TRBJ2-7; TRBD1 matches 9 bases. The CDR3 runs to 14 residues. The germline gives CDR1 MNHNY, CDR2 SVGAGI (reference sequence). With 4 bases clipped from V and 2 bases from J, the junction kept 3 bases outside the gene matches. CDR3 amino acids: CASSLGQGPYEQYF. Written as DNA, the CDR3 is TGTGCCAGCAGTTTGGGACAGGGTCCCTACGAGCAGTACTTC.

The gene calls are TRBV21-1 and TRBJ1-1; the table's D gene call, TRBD1, was not cross checked with the DNA. TRBV21-1 is deemed a pseudogene. The CDR3 sequence is 14 residues long. DNA for the CDR3: TGTGCCAGCAGCGAACAGGGGGTAGGGACTGAAGCTTTCTTT. It yields the protein CASSEQGVGTEAFF.

This chain joins TRBV18 and TRBJ2-7; TRBD2 aligns across 8 bases. Trimming cost V 9 bases and J 2 bases; bases outside gene matches: 9. Germline CDR1 KGHSH, CDR2 LQKENI. The CDR3 covers 14 residues. CDR3 amino acids: CASRPGGQTYEQYF. As DNA, the CDR3 is TGTGCCAGTCGACCGGGAGGGCAGACCTACGAGCAGTACTTC. The full variable domain, in which reference TRBV18 and TRBJ2-7 provide the parts outside the CDR3, is NAGVMQNPRHLVRRRGQEARLRCSPMKGHSHVYWYRQLPEEGLKFMVYLQKENIIDESGMPKERFSAEFPKEGPSILRIQQVVRGDSAAYFCASRPGGQTYEQYFGPGTRLTVT.

The rearrangement links TRBV10-3 to TRBJ1-2; tentative D call: TRBD1 (6 bases). The CDR3 spans 16 residues. V shed 0 bases and J shed 6 bases, with 17 bases lying between them. CDR1 ENHRY and CDR2 SYGVKD come from the germline V gene. CDR3 sequence (DNA): TGTGCCATCAGTGAGTCGAGGGGCAGGGGACTCGATGGCTACACCTTC. It yields the protein CAISESRGRGLDGYTF.

The chain joins TRBV5-6 to TRBJ2-7; no firm D call. The CDR3 sequence is 15 residues long. Deletions cut 5 bases from V and 0 bases from J, with 15 bases between. Germline V gene sequence: CDR1 SGHDT, CDR2 YYEEEE. DNA of the CDR3: TGTGCCAGCAGAATGGGCGTTGAACCCTCCTACGAGCAGTACTTC. Amino acid sequence: CASRMGVEPSYEQYF.

CDR3 nucleotide sequence: TGTGCCAGCAGCACCTCGGGACTAGCGGGGGAGGAGCAGTACTTC. It is translated as CASSTSGLAGEEQYF. This chain joins TRBV7-2 and TRBJ2-7; TRBD2 agrees at 14 bases. The CDR3 is 15 amino acids. The germline V gene has CDR1 SGHTA and CDR2 FQGNSA. With 5 bases clipped from V and 7 bases from J, the junction kept 7 bases outside the gene matches.

The V call is TRBV27, the J call TRBJ2-7, with D possibly being TRBD2 (6 bases). This CDR3 spans 14 amino acids. Germline values: CDR1 MNHEY, CDR2 SMNVEV (reference sequence). The V and J ends lost 3 bases and 2 bases respectively, with 11 bases between them. CDR3 amino acids: CASSLAWTTYEQYF. DNA of the CDR3: TGTGCCAGCAGTTTGGCCTGGACTACCTACGAGCAGTACTTC.

The chain links TRBV5-1 to TRBJ1-4; tentatively, D is TRBD1 (5 bases). The CDR3 totals 16 residues. V lost 4 bases to trimming and J lost 5 bases, with 18 bases between them. In germline, CDR1 is SGHRS, CDR2 YFSETQ. For the CDR3, the DNA is TGCGCCAGCAGCCCCGTCGGGGCGGTTGTGAATGAAAAACTGTTTTTT. This encodes CASSPVGAVVNEKLFF.

The rearrangement links TRBV14 to TRBJ1-1; no clear D gene. Looked up from germline, CDR1 is SGHDN and CDR2 is FVKESK. This CDR3 region has 13 residues. Trimming removed 5 bases at V and 0 bases at J, with 7 bases between. The CDR3, as DNA: TGTGCCAGCAGCTGGGCTATGAACACTGAAGCTTTCTTT. It encodes CASSWAMNTEAFF.